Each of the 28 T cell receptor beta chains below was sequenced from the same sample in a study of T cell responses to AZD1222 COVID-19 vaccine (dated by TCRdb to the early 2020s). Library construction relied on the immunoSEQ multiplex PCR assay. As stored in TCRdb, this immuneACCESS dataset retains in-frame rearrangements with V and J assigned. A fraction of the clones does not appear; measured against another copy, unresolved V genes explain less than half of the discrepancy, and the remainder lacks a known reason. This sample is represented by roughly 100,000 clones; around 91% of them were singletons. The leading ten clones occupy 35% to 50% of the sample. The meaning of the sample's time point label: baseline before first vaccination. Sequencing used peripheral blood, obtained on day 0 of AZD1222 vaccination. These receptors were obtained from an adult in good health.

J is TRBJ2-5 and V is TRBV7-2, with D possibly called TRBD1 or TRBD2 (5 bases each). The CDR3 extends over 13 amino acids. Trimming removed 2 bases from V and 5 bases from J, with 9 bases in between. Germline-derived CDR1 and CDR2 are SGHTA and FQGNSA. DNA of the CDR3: TGTGCCAGCAGCTTATGGGGCGGGGAGACCCAGTACTTC. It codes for CASSLWGGETQYF.

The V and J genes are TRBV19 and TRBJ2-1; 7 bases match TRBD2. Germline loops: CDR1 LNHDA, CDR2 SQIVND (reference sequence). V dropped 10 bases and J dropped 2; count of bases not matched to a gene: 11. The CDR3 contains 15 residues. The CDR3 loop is CATAPSGRAYNEQFF. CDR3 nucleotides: TGTGCCACCGCACCTAGCGGCCGAGCCTACAATGAGCAGTTCTTC.

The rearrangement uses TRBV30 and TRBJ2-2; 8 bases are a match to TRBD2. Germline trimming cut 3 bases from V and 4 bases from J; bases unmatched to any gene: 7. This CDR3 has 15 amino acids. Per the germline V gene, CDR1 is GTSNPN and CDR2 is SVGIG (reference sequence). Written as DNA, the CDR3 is TGTGCCTGGAGCACAGCGGGAGCATCCACCGGGGAGCTGTTTTTT. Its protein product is CAWSTAGASTGELFF.

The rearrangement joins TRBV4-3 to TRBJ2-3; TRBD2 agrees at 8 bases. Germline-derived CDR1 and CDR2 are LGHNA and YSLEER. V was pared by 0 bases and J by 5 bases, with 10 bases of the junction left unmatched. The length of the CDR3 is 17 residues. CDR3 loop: CASSQERGGRSRDTQYF. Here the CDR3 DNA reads TGCGCCAGCAGCCAAGAAAGAGGCGGGAGGTCGAGAGATACGCAGTATTTT.

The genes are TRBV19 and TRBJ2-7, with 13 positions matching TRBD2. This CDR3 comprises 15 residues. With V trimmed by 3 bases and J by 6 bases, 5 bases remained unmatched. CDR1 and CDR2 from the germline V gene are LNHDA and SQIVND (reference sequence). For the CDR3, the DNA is TGTGCCAGTAGTATTCCCGGACTAGCGGGAGTCGAGCAGTACTTC. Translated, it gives CASSIPGLAGVEQYF.

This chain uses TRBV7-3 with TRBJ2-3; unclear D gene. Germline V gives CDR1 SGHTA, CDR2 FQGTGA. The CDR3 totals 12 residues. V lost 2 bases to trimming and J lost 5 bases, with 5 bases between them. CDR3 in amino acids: CASSLLRDTQYF. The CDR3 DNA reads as TGTGCCAGCAGCTTATTACGAGATACGCAGTATTTT.

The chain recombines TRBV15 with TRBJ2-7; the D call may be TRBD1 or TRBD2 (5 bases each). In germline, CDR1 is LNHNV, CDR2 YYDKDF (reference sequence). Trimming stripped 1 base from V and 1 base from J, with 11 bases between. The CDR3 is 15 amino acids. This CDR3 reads CATSRGGTESYEQYF. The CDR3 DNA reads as TGTGCCACCAGCAGAGGTGGGACGGAATCCTACGAGCAGTACTTC.

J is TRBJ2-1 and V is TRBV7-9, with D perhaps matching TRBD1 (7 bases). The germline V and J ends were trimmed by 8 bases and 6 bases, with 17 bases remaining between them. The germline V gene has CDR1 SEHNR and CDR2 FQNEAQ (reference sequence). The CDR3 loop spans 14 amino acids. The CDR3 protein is CASFPGGRVNEQFF. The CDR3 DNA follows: TGTGCCAGCTTTCCAGGGGGGCGCGTCAATGAGCAGTTCTTC.

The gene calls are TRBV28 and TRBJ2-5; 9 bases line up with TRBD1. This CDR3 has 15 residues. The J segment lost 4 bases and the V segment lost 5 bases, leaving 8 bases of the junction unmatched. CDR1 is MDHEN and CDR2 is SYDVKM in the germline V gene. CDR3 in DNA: TGTGCCAGCAGTCACGGACAGGGGAGGTCAGAGACCCAGTACTTC. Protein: CASSHGQGRSETQYF.

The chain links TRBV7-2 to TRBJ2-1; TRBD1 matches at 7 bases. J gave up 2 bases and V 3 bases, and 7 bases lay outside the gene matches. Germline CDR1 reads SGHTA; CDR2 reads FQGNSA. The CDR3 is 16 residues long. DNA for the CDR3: TGTGCCAGCAGCTTGAGTTCAGGGGGTACCTACAATGAGCAGTTCTTC. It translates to CASSLSSGGTYNEQFF. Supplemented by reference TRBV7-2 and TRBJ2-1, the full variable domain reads GAGVSQSPSNKVTEKGKDVELRCDPISGHTALYWYRQSLGQGLEFLIYFQGNSAPDKSGLPSDRFSAERTGGSVSTLTIQRTQQEDSAVYLCASSLSSGGTYNEQFFGPGTRLTVL.

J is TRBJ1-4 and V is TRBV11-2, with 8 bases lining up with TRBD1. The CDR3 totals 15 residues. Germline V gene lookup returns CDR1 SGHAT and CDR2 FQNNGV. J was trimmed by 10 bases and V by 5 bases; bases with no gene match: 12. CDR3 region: CASSANQGARGKLFF. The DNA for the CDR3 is TGTGCCAGCAGCGCAAACCAGGGGGCGCGAGGAAAACTGTTTTTT. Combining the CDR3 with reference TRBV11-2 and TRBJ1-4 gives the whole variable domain EAGVAQSPRYKIIEKRQSVAFWCNPISGHATLYWYQQILGQGPKLLIQFQNNGVVDDSQLPKDRFSAERLKGVDSTLKIQPAKLEDSAVYLCASSANQGARGKLFFGSGTQLSVL.

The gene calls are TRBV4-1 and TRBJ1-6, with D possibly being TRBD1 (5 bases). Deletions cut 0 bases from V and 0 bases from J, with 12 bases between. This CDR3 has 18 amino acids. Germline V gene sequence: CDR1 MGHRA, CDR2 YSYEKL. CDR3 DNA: TGCGCCAGCAGCCAAGACAGGGAGACGAGCTCCTATAATTCACCCCTCCACTTT. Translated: CASSQDRETSSYNSPLHF.

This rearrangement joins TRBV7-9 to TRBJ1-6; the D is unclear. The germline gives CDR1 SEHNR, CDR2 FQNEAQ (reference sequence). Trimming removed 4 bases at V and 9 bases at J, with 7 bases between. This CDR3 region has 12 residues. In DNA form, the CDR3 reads TGTGCCAGCAGCTCCCGGGGTTCACCCCTCCACTTT. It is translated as CASSSRGSPLHF.

The CDR3 DNA reads as TGTGCCACCAGCAGAGATCGGAACTCTGGGGCCAACGTCCTGACTTTC. Its protein is CATSRDRNSGANVLTF. V gene TRBV15 combines with J gene TRBJ2-6; unclear D gene. CDR1 is LNHNV, CDR2 YYDKDF, per germline (reference sequence). Trimming left V 0 bases short and J 0 bases short, with 6 bases between. The CDR3 covers 16 residues.

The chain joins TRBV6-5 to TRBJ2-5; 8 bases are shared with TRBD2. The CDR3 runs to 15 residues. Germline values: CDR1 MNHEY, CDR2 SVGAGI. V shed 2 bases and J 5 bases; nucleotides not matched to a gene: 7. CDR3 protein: CASSYESGSAETQYF. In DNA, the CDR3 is TGTGCCAGCAGTTACGAGAGCGGGAGCGCGGAGACCCAGTACTTC.

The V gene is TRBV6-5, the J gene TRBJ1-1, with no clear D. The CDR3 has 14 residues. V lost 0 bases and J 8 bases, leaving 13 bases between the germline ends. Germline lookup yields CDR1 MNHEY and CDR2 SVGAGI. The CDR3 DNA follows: TGTGCCAGCAGTTACTCATTTCGGACCATCGAAGCTTTCTTT. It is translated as CASSYSFRTIEAFF.

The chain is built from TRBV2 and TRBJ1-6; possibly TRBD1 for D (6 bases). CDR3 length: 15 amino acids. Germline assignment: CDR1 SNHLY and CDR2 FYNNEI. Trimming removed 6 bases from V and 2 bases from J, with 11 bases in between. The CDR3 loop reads CASREQGPYNSPLHF. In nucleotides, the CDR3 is TGTGCCAGCAGGGAACAGGGACCCTATAATTCACCCCTCCACTTT.

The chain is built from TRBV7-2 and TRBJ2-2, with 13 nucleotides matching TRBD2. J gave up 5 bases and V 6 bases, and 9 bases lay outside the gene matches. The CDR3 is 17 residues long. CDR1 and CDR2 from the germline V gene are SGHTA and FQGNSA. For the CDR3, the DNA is TGTGCCAGCAGGAAGGGACTAGCGGGAATGGTGACCGGGGAGCTGTTTTTT. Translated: CASRKGLAGMVTGELFF. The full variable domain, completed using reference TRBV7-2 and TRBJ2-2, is GAGVSQSPSNKVTEKGKDVELRCDPISGHTALYWYRQSLGQGLEFLIYFQGNSAPDKSGLPSDRFSAERTGGSVSTLTIQRTQQEDSAVYLCASRKGLAGMVTGELFFGEGSRLTVL.

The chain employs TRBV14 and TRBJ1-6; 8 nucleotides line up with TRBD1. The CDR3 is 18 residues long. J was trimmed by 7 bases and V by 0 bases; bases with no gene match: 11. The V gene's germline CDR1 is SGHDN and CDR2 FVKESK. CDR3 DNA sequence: TGTGCCAGCAGCCAAGATTTCGCAACAGGGGGACTAAATTCACCCCTCCACTTT. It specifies CASSQDFATGGLNSPLHF. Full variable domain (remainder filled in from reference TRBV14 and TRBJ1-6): EAGVTQFPSHSVIEKGQTVTLRCDPISGHDNLYWYRRVMGKEIKFLLHFVKESKQDESGMPNNRFLAERTGGTYSTLKVQPAELEDSGVYFCASSQDFATGGLNSPLHFGNGTRLTVT.

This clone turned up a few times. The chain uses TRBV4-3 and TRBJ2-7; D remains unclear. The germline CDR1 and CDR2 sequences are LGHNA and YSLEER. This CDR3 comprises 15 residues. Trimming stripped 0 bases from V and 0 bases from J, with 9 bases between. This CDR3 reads CASSQDETGSYEQYF. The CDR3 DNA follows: TGCGCCAGCAGCCAAGATGAGACGGGCTCCTACGAGCAGTACTTC.

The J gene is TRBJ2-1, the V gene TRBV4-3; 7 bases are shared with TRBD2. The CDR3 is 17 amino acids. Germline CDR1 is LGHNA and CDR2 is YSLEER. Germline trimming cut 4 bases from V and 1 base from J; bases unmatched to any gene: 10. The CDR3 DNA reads TGCGCCAGCAGCCGACTAAGCGGGACCGATTCCTACAATGAGCAGTTCTTC. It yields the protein CASSRLSGTDSYNEQFF.

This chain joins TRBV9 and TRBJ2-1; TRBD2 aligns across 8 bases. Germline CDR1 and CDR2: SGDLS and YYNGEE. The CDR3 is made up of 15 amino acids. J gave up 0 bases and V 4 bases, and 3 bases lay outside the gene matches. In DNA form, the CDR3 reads TGTGCCAGCAGCCGGAGCGGGAGCTCCTACAATGAGCAGTTCTTC. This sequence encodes CASSRSGSSYNEQFF.

CDR3 coding DNA: TGCGCCAGCAGCTTGCCCGGGCAAGAGACCCAGTACTTC. Translated, it gives CASSLPGQETQYF. The chain is built from TRBV5-1 and TRBJ2-5; D gene uncertain. Germline loops: CDR1 SGHRS, CDR2 YFSETQ. V shed 1 base and J shed 2 bases, with 6 bases lying between them. The CDR3 has 13 amino acids.

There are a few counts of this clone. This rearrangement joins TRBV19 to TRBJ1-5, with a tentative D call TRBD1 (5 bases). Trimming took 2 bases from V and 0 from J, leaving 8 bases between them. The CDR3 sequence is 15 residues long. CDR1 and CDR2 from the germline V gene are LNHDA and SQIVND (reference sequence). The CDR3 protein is CASSISRGSNQPQHF. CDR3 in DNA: TGTGCCAGTAGTATATCTAGGGGTAGCAATCAGCCCCAGCATTTT.

CDR3 amino acids: CASSLNPADTQYF. CDR3 sequence (DNA): TGTGCCAGCAGCTTAAACCCGGCTGATACGCAGTATTTT. The chain employs TRBV7-3 and TRBJ2-3; D uncertain. The germline gives CDR1 SGHTA, CDR2 FQGTGA. This CDR3 region has 13 residues. V gave up 1 base and J gave up 6 bases, with 8 bases separating them.

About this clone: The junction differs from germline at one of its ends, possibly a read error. CDR3 sequence (DNA): TGTGCCAGCAGTTGGTTGTTATCTGTGGCAGGGGTCGAAGTTTTCTTT. It translates to CASSWLLSVAGVEVFF. The genes are TRBV28 and TRBJ1-1; D is possibly TRBD1 (6 bases). Germline V lookup: CDR1 MDHEN, CDR2 SYDVKM. The CDR3 runs to 16 residues.

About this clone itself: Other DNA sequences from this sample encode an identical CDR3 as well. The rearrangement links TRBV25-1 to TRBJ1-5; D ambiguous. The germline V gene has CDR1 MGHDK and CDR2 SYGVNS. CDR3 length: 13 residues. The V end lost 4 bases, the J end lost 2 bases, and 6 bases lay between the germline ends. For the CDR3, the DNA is TGTGCCAGCAGTGGGCAGGGCAATCAGCCCCAGCATTTT. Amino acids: CASSGQGNQPQHF.

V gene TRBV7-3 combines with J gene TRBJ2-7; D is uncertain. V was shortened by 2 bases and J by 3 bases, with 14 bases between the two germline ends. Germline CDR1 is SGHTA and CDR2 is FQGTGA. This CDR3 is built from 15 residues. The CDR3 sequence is CASSLDGGKSYEQYF. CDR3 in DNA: TGTGCCAGCAGCTTAGACGGCGGAAAAAGCTACGAGCAGTACTTC.